The subject of this entry is one TCR beta chain. What it binds is unknown. The sample belongs to a study of cytomegalovirus exposure and HLA in healthy donors. Study in general: Among the 370 or so donors who were genotyped, about 84% fell in the genetic ancestry cluster that is associated with self-reported Caucasian donors. The study's findings and limits: Links to common viral pathogens appeared, in a later analysis, for several of the most significant clusters. There were some public TCRs occurring in many donors, but most TCR sequences were rare.

Deletions cut 2 bases from V and 4 bases from J, with 15 bases between. The CDR3 is 15 amino acids. CDR1 and CDR2 from the germline V gene are MNHEY and SVGAGI. Vbeta (60) and Jbeta (13) primers were used in the PCR. Profiling relied on immunoSEQ multiplex PCR, and the TCRdb table lists in-frame clones only, not all of them. Here the sample spans some 180,000 clones, about 80% being singletons. This receptor was taken from a woman aged 55-70 years in good health and CMV-seropositive. Material: PBMCs. The chain has TRBV6-5 and TRBJ2-7; D perhaps matches TRBD2 (6 bases). This CDR3 is CASSYSGVAAYEQYF. The CDR3 region has the DNA TGTGCCAGCAGTTACAGCGGTGTAGCGGCTTACGAGCAGTACTTC.